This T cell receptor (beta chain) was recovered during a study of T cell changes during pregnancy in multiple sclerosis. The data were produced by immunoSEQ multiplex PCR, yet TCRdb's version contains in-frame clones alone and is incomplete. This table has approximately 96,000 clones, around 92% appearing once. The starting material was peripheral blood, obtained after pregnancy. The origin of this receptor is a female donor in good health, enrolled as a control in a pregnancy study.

CDR3 coding DNA: TGTGCCAGCAGATCAACAAGGGGGAACACTGAAGCTTTCTTT. Protein sequence: CASRSTRGNTEAFF. The V call is TRBV6-6, the J call TRBJ1-1; D is possibly TRBD1 (5 bases). CDR3 length: 14 residues. Germline V CDR1 and CDR2: MNHNY, SVGAGI (reference sequence). The germline V and J ends were trimmed by 6 bases and 1 base, with 12 bases remaining between them.